This entry lists 29 T cell receptor beta chains sequenced from one sample in a study of T cells after yellow fever vaccination. TCRdb ran MiXCR on the 5' RACE reads and lists one entry per CDR3 protein. The sample includes 120,000 or so distinct CDR3 sequences, 15% of them seen just once. The source material was CD8+ T cells sorted from PBMCs, sampled 5 days after the yellow fever booster vaccination. The receptors were gathered from a man aged 18 to 29 who received the YFV17D yellow fever vaccine.

The table lists this clonotype with many counts. This sequence joins TRBV4-1 and TRBJ1-2, with TRBD1 matching 10 bases. This CDR3 is built from 14 residues. CDR1 and CDR2 (germline): MGHRA, YSYEKL. J was trimmed by 3 bases and V by 4 bases; bases with no gene match: 2. CDR3 DNA: TGCGCCAGCAGCCCCGGGACAGGGGACTATGGCTACACCTTC. Encoded protein: CASSPGTGDYGYTF.

This clonotype was counted only a few times. The chain has TRBV21-1 and TRBJ2-3; the tabulated D call, TRBD2, remains unverified against the DNA. TRBV21-1 is noted as a pseudogene. The CDR3 runs 17 residues. The DNA for the CDR3 is TGTGCCAGCAGCACCGGGAGGCTAGCGGGTGGCACAGATACGCAGTATTTT. Translated: CASSTGRLAGGTDTQYF.

The chain combines TRBV6-2 or TRBV6-3 with TRBJ2-1; TRBD1 matches at 8 bases. Germline-derived CDR1 and CDR2 are MNHEY and SVGEGT. There are 17 residues in the CDR3. J was trimmed by 6 bases and V by 0 bases; bases with no gene match: 10. The CDR3 bases are TGTGCCAGCAGTTACTCGGTTACCGGGACAGGTGGCAATGAGCAGTTCTTC. Its protein is CASSYSVTGTGGNEQFF.

This clonotype was counted a few times. V gene TRBV4-1 combines with J gene TRBJ2-5; D gene uncertain. Germline values: CDR1 MGHRA, CDR2 YSYEKL. Trimming took 1 base from V and 2 from J, leaving 8 bases between them. The CDR3 sequence is 14 residues long. The CDR3 coding sequence is TGCGCCAGCAGCCAAGTGGGCCAGCAAGAGACCCAGTACTTC. This translates into CASSQVGQQETQYF.

This clonotype was recorded a few times. This chain joins TRBV4-3 and TRBJ1-2; 7 nucleotides agree with TRBD1. Trimming at V came to 4 bases and at J to 8 bases, leaving 10 bases not matched to a gene. The length of the CDR3 is 14 residues. The V gene's germline CDR1 is LGHNA and CDR2 YSLEER. CDR3 loop: CASSPRGGAKGYTF. DNA of the CDR3: TGCGCCAGCAGCCCCCGAGGGGGCGCGAAGGGCTACACCTTC.

This chain links TRBV29-1 with TRBJ1-2; D not certain. Germline CDR1 SQVTM, CDR2 ANQGSEA. The CDR3 contains 11 residues. Trimming pared 6 bases from V and 5 bases from J, leaving 10 bases between. The CDR3 DNA is TGCAGCGTCACTGAGGGATATGGCTACACCTTC. It encodes CSVTEGYGYTF.

This chain joins TRBV5-6 and TRBJ2-1; TRBD2 matches 12 bases. There are 16 residues in the CDR3. The germline V gene has CDR1 SGHDT and CDR2 YYEEEE. J gave up 8 bases and V 5 bases, and 11 bases lay outside the gene matches. The chain's CDR3 is CASRLSSGGAVDEQFF. CDR3 DNA: TGTGCCAGCAGACTCTCTAGCGGGGGGGCGGTTGATGAGCAGTTCTTC.

The chain recombines TRBV24-1 with TRBJ2-3, with 12 positions matching TRBD1. J lost 3 bases, V lost 4 bases, and 10 bases had no gene match. CDR3 length: 18 amino acids. Germline V CDR1 and CDR2: KGHDR, SFDVKD. The CDR3 sequence: CATSERFGDRGRTDTQYF. In DNA, the CDR3 is TGTGCCACCAGTGAGCGATTCGGGGACAGGGGGCGGACAGATACGCAGTATTTT.

The chain couples TRBV20-1 to TRBJ1-1, with TRBD1 matching over 9 bases. The V gene's germline CDR1 is DFQATT and CDR2 SNEGSKA (reference sequence). This CDR3 contains 15 residues. V was clipped by 0 bases and J by 6 bases; unmatched bases: 8. The CDR3: CSARDRGQGNPEAFF. As DNA, the CDR3 is TGCAGTGCTAGAGATAGAGGACAGGGGAATCCTGAAGCTTTCTTT.

The J gene is TRBJ1-1, the V gene TRBV12-3 or TRBV12-4; tentatively, D is TRBD1 (5 bases). CDR3 size: 13 residues. Trimming cost V 6 bases and J 6 bases, with 14 bases left between them. As DNA, the CDR3 is TGTGCCAGCAGCCAAACAGGAGCCGCTGAAGCTTTCTTT. The encoded protein is CASSQTGAAEAFF.

CDR3: CAISESMTGAHNEQFF. The CDR3 coding sequence is TGTGCCATCAGTGAGTCGATGACGGGGGCCCACAATGAGCAGTTCTTC. The chain couples TRBV10-3 to TRBJ2-1; D may correspond to TRBD1 or TRBD2 (6 bases each). In germline, CDR1 is ENHRY, CDR2 SYGVKD. Trimming pared 0 bases from V and 5 bases from J, leaving 14 bases between. The CDR3 length is 16 residues.

This clonotype was recorded once. The rearrangement uses TRBV5-1 and TRBJ1-4; possibly TRBD1 for D (5 bases). Germline V gene lookup returns CDR1 SGHRS and CDR2 YFSETQ. The germline V and J ends were trimmed by 5 bases and 5 bases, with 13 bases remaining between them. The CDR3 extends over 14 amino acids. Here the CDR3 reads CASRSTDGNEKLFF. The CDR3 DNA reads as TGCGCCAGCAGATCGACAGACGGAAATGAAAAACTGTTTTTT. The full variable domain, completed using reference TRBV5-1 and TRBJ1-4, is KAGVTQTPRYLIKTRGQQVTLSCSPISGHRSVSWYQQTPGQGLQFLFEYFSETQRNKGNFPGRFSGRQFSNSRSEMNVSTLELGDSALYLCASRSTDGNEKLFFGSGTQLSVL.

In this sample, this clonotype turned up a few times. The gene calls are TRBV5-6 and TRBJ2-7, with 7 bases matching TRBD1. The J segment lost 4 bases and the V segment lost 3 bases, leaving 4 bases of the junction unmatched. The germline CDR1 and CDR2 sequences are SGHDT and YYEEEE. The CDR3 runs 13 residues. The CDR3 DNA reads TGTGCCAGCAGCTCCGGACAGGAATACGAGCAGTACTTC. Amino acids: CASSSGQEYEQYF. The full variable domain, rest sourced from reference TRBV5-6 and TRBJ2-7, is DAGVTQSPTHLIKTRGQQVTLRCSPKSGHDTVSWYQQALGQGPQFIFQYYEEEERQRGNFPDRFSGHQFPNYSSELNVNALLLGDSALYLCASSSGQEYEQYFGPGTRLTVT.

The chain uses TRBV4-1 and TRBJ2-7, with D possibly matching TRBD2 (7 bases). The CDR3 runs to 16 residues. Trimming removed 0 bases at V and 2 bases at J, with 14 bases between. CDR1 is MGHRA and CDR2 is YSYEKL in the germline V gene. The CDR3 region has the DNA TGCGCCAGCAGCCAAGAGTGGCGGGGGCTGGCCTACGAGCAGTACTTC. Amino acids: CASSQEWRGLAYEQYF.

In its sample, this clonotype was seen a few times. The chain combines TRBV6-2 or TRBV6-3 with TRBJ1-2; D is uncertain. Germline V CDR1 and CDR2: MNHEY, SVGEGT. The CDR3 consists of 12 residues. V lost 1 base and J lost 7, with 7 bases in between. The CDR3 is CASSYLGGGYTF. The CDR3 DNA reads TGTGCCAGCAGTTACTTGGGAGGTGGCTACACCTTC.

This clonotype occurred many times. The chain links TRBV7-6 to TRBJ2-3; TRBD2 matches 14 bases. The CDR3 runs to 17 residues. Germline V gene lookup returns CDR1 SGHVS and CDR2 FNYEAQ. The J segment lost 3 bases and the V segment lost 4 bases, leaving 6 bases of the junction unmatched. CDR3 sequence (DNA): TGTGCCAGCAGCTCGTGGACTAGCGGGGGGATAACAGATACGCAGTATTTT. As protein: CASSSWTSGGITDTQYF. Based on the CDR3 plus reference TRBV7-6 and TRBJ2-3, the full variable domain is GAGVSQSPRYKVTKRGQDVALRCDPISGHVSLYWYRQALGQGPEFLTYFNYEAQQDKSGLPNDRFSAERPEGSISTLTIQRTEQRDSAMYRCASSSWTSGGITDTQYFGPGTRLTVL.

In its sample, this clonotype was seen many times. The rearrangement joins TRBV27 to TRBJ2-7, with TRBD2 as a possible D gene (5 bases). V was cut by 7 bases and J by 3 bases, with 13 bases left in between. CDR1 and CDR2 (germline): MNHEY, SMNVEV (reference sequence). The CDR3 covers 13 residues. Here the CDR3 reads CASTKTEGYEQYF. CDR3 bases: TGTGCCAGCACCAAGACTGAGGGCTACGAGCAGTACTTC.

V is TRBV5-6 and J is TRBJ1-2; D not certain. V was trimmed by 2 bases and J by 8 bases, leaving 7 bases between them. The germline gives CDR1 SGHDT, CDR2 YYEEEE. The CDR3 is 11 residues long. The CDR3 region is CASSFEGGYTF. The CDR3, as DNA: TGTGCCAGCAGCTTCGAGGGAGGCTACACCTTC.

V gene TRBV2 combines with J gene TRBJ2-5; 10 nucleotides match TRBD1. The trim removed 5 bases at V and 0 bases at J, leaving 6 bases unmatched. The CDR3 length is 16 residues. Germline V CDR1 and CDR2: SNHLY, FYNNEI. This chain's CDR3 is CASSRKGQGYQETQYF. The CDR3 bases are TGTGCCAGCAGTCGTAAGGGACAGGGGTACCAAGAGACCCAGTACTTC.

This clonotype appeared a few times. The chain is built from TRBV7-2 and TRBJ1-1; D gene ambiguous. Between the trimmed V and J ends, which lost 2 bases and 4 bases, there was a span of 14 bases. The CDR3 extends over 15 amino acids. CDR1 and CDR2 from the germline V gene are SGHTA and FQGNSA. The CDR3 sequence is CASSLRFRRVTEAFF. CDR3 DNA: TGTGCCAGCAGCTTACGTTTCCGGAGAGTCACTGAAGCTTTCTTT.

This CDR3 is CAIRMGETQYF. The CDR3 DNA follows: TGTGCCATCAGGATGGGGGAGACCCAGTACTTC. The V gene is TRBV10-3, the J gene TRBJ2-5; D unresolved. Germline CDR1 reads ENHRY; CDR2 reads SYGVKD. The V and J ends lost 6 bases and 5 bases respectively, with 7 bases between them. This CDR3 is built from 11 residues.

This clonotype was observed a handful of times. The CDR3 sequence: CASSYYPGGKEGEQYV. DNA of the CDR3: TGTGCCAGCAGCTATTACCCAGGGGGGAAGGAGGGCGAGCAGTACGTC. The chain has TRBV7-4 and TRBJ2-7, with a weak D call TRBD1 (7 bases). The CDR3 contains 16 residues. Per the germline V gene, CDR1 is SGHVT and CDR2 is SQSDAQ. The V end lost 4 bases, the J end lost 6 bases, and 22 bases lay between the germline ends.

V gene TRBV6-2 or TRBV6-3 combines with J gene TRBJ1-6; D gene unclear. The germline gives CDR1 MNHEY, CDR2 SVGEGT. V lost 8 bases, J lost 7 bases, and 12 bases lay in between. This CDR3 has 13 residues. The CDR3 spells CASWRSGNSPLHF. CDR3 sequence (DNA): TGTGCCAGCTGGCGGTCGGGAAATTCACCCCTCCACTTT.

There are many counts of this clonotype. The genes are TRBV5-6 and TRBJ2-1; perhaps D is TRBD1 or TRBD2 (6 bases each). This CDR3 comprises 15 residues. Trimming pared 4 bases from V and 0 bases from J, leaving 11 bases between. CDR1 SGHDT and CDR2 YYEEEE come from the germline V gene. Here the CDR3 reads CASSPGASSYNEQFF. The DNA for the CDR3 is TGTGCCAGCAGCCCGGGGGCTAGCTCCTACAATGAGCAGTTCTTC.

This clonotype was seen a few times. V is TRBV12-3 or TRBV12-4 and J is TRBJ2-5; D is ambiguous. V dropped 3 bases and J dropped 7 bases, with 12 bases sitting between them. The CDR3 is made up of 13 amino acids. CDR3 DNA sequence: TGTGCCAGCAGTTTGAGCCTCCTGGGGACCCAGTACTTC. Amino acids: CASSLSLLGTQYF.

This clonotype was observed a handful of times. V and J are TRBV7-9 and TRBJ2-5; 13 bases are a match to TRBD2. The trim removed 8 bases at V and 0 bases at J, leaving 9 bases unmatched. In germline, CDR1 is SEHNR, CDR2 FQNEAQ (reference sequence). This CDR3 comprises 17 residues. CDR3 amino acids: CASLWTSGSPYQETQYF. Here the CDR3 DNA reads TGTGCCAGCCTTTGGACTAGCGGGAGTCCGTACCAAGAGACCCAGTACTTC.

The CDR3 region is CASSYSGQGATNEKLFF. The CDR3 DNA reads TGTGCCAGCAGTTACTCCGGACAGGGTGCAACTAATGAAAAACTGTTTTTT. V and J are TRBV6-6 and TRBJ1-4; 8 nucleotides align to TRBD1. There are 17 residues in the CDR3. V shed 0 bases, J shed 0 bases, and the junction held 3 bases outside the gene matches. CDR1 is MNHNY and CDR2 is SVGAGI in the germline V gene (reference sequence).

There are a few counts of this clonotype. This chain connects TRBV4-1 to TRBJ1-4; D remains ambiguous. V lost 4 bases, J lost 8 bases, and 20 bases lay in between. This CDR3 has 16 residues. Germline CDR1 is MGHRA and CDR2 is YSYEKL. The DNA of the CDR3 is TGCGCCAGCAGCCTAGGGTGGCAGGCTCGTGCGGAAAAACTGTTTTTT. Its protein product is CASSLGWQARAEKLFF.

This clonotype was observed a handful of times. V gene TRBV4-1 combines with J gene TRBJ1-2; TRBD1 might be the D (5 bases). Trimming pared 0 bases from V and 2 bases from J, leaving 22 bases between. The CDR3 has 19 residues. Germline V lookup: CDR1 MGHRA, CDR2 YSYEKL. CDR3 bases: TGCGCCAGCAGCCAAGATCAGGTTTTTCGGGGACGAGAAAACTATGGCTACACCTTC. Translating it yields CASSQDQVFRGRENYGYTF.